The rows below give T cell receptor beta chains drawn from one sample of a study of neurological immune-mediated disorders. TCRdb re-analysed the 5' RACE reads in MiXCR, keeping a single row per CDR3 protein. The sample consists of tens of thousands of distinct CDR3 sequences, more than 6.5% of them appearing once. Sequenced material: PBMCs. The source of these receptors is a woman aged 35 to 49 in good health. CDR3s include the opening cysteine and the closing phenylalanine or tryptophan. Each record gives: V gene, D gene, J gene, clone size, CDR3 protein, CDR3 DNA. A D gene is named only where the DNA matches it firmly. Clone sizes are given selectively: once, few, many, or a class where the clone is expanded.

TRBV5-5,TRBD1,TRBJ1-5,few,CASSLWTGDNQPQHF,TGTGCCAGCAGCTTGTGGACAGGCGACAATCAGCCCCAGCATTTT
TRBV27,.,TRBJ2-6,many,CASSSPGSGANVLTF,TGTGCCAGCAGTTCCCCCGGCTCTGGGGCCAACGTCCTGACTTTC
TRBV9,.,TRBJ2-1,many,CASSVGGGIGDEQFF,TGTGCCAGCAGCGTAGGGGGCGGGATTGGAGATGAGCAGTTCTTC
TRBV7-9,.,TRBJ2-7,many,CASSSRGVTIYEQYF,TGTGCCAGCAGCTCCCGTGGGGTTACAATCTACGAGCAGTACTTC
TRBV6-4,.,TRBJ2-2,many,CASSESAEVGELFF,TGTGCCAGCAGTGAATCAGCGGAAGTCGGGGAGCTGTTTTTT
TRBV28,.,TRBJ2-7,.,CASSSGTPSEQYF,TGTGCCAGCAGCTCCGGGACACCCTCCGAGCAGTACTTC
TRBV6-5,.,TRBJ1-3,.,CASSSGAGRNTIYF,TGTGCCAGCAGTTCAGGGGCAGGGAGAAACACCATATATTTT
TRBV20-1,TRBD1,TRBJ1-5,many,CSATVLQGAKDGQPQHF,TGCAGTGCTACGGTATTACAGGGGGCGAAGGACGGACAGCCCCAGCATTTT
TRBV9,TRBD2,TRBJ2-2,many,CASSRGLAGEVELFF,TGTGCCAGCAGCAGGGGACTAGCGGGGGAGGTGGAGCTGTTTTTT
TRBV29-1,.,TRBJ1-3,many,CSVEAGGNTIYF,TGCAGCGTTGAAGCAGGTGGAAACACCATATATTTT
TRBV20-1,.,TRBJ2-4,many,CSARKDKNIQYF,TGCAGTGCTAGAAAGGACAAAAACATTCAGTACTTC